This T cell receptor (beta chain) is from a study of siplizumab effects on memory and regulatory T cells. Whole-study findings and limits: The Treg-derived share of mappable alloreactive CD4+ clones averaged 68.8% with siplizumab and approximately 28% in controls. For siplizumab cultures, the suppressive function of their proliferating Tregs was not confirmed. The authors mapped only a minor fraction of alloreactive clones to unstimulated subsets.

V was trimmed by 2 bases and J by 12 bases, leaving 19 bases between them. The CDR3 runs 15 residues. CDR1 and CDR2 from the germline V gene are KGHSH and LQKENI. Points on this clone: Its specificity is not known.

Approximately 100,000 TCR templates were assayed per sample. Using immunoSEQ multiplex PCR, the repertoire was profiled, and TCRdb retains in-frame clones only, with some absent. This repertoire shows 100,000 to 120,000 clones, about nine tenths found once; its top ten account for approximately 1.2%. The receptor comes from a human donor in good health. This chain links TRBV18 with TRBJ1-4, with D unclear. The sequenced sample was CD4+ T cells sorted from blood. The chain's CDR3 is CASSPSRPAGGELFF. CDR3 bases: TGTGCCAGCTCACCAAGCAGGCCCGCCGGCGGGGAACTGTTTTTT.